This TCR beta chain was found in a study of T cells after yellow fever vaccination. Study results and caveats: Repertoires sorted by FACS could include abundant clonotypes that are contaminants from the bulk population. Booster sampling recovered most clones from primary vaccination (around 97% CD4, approximately 88% CD8).

This CDR3 spans 16 amino acids. V was pared by 5 bases and J by 0 bases, with 14 bases between. The table lists this clonotype with a few counts. Its specificity is not known. TCRdb re-derived calls from the 5' RACE reads in MiXCR, one entry per CDR3 protein. Counted here are 450,000 to 550,000 distinct CDR3 sequences, 15% to 20% occurring once; the ten biggest clones make up over 11%. This TCR was recovered from a man aged 25-40 years who received the YFV17D yellow fever vaccine. The chain carries TRBV12-3 or TRBV12-4 and TRBJ1-5, with D perhaps TRBD1 (5 bases). The material sequenced was PBMCs, taken 15 days after the yellow fever booster vaccination. CDR3 in DNA: TGTGCCAGCAGTAGCGGGGACGATTATAGCAATCAGCCCCAGCATTTT. As protein: CASSSGDDYSNQPQHF.